This is a list of T cell receptor beta chains from one sample in a study of cytomegalovirus exposure and HLA in healthy donors. Sequenced by immunoSEQ multiplex PCR; TCRdb stores in-frame clones only, minus some. The table lists some 120,000 clones, roughly 15% of them singletons. Sequenced input: PBMCs. These receptors were collected from a female donor in good health and CMV-seropositive. Each CDR3 is given with its conserved first and last residue. D genes are given only for firm matches. For some rows the clone size is stated as once, few or many, or as a class when expanded; others skip it.

abundance	j_gene	d_gene	v_gene	CDR3nt	CDR3aa
-	TRBJ2-3	-	TRBV27	TGTGCCAGCAGTTCACCGACAGGTGGCGATACGCAGTATTTT	CASSSPTGGDTQYF
-	TRBJ2-5	TRBD2	TRBV7-7	TGTGCTAGCAGCTTTTCCGGGACTAGCAGCAATGGGGCCCAGTACTTC	CASSFSGTSSNGAQYF
-	TRBJ1-2	-	TRBV12-5	TGTGCTAGTGGGCCGGGACTGAAGAACTATGGCTACACCTTC	CASGPGLKNYGYTF
-	TRBJ2-3	-	TRBV4-3	TGCGCCAGCCAGCCTGGCAGGGGCGCAGCGGATACGCAGTATTTT	CASQPGRGAADTQYF
few	TRBJ2-7	-	TRBV28	TGTGCCAGCAGTTTATCGCGTGAGCAGTACTTC	CASSLSREQYF
-	TRBJ2-3	-	TRBV10-2	TGCGCCAGCAGTGTGTCCGGGGATACGCAGTATTTT	CASSVSGDTQYF
-	TRBJ1-2	-	TRBV19	TGTGCCAGTAGTAGGACAGTTTCGATCAACTATGGCTACACCTTC	CASSRTVSINYGYTF
-	TRBJ2-1	TRBD1	TRBV4-1	TGCGCCAGCAGCCTGAGAAGAACCCCCGGACAGGGACTCCGCAATGAGCAGTTCTTC	CASSLRRTPGQGLRNEQFF
-	TRBJ2-7	-	TRBV2	TGTGCCAGCATGGCCTACCTAGGCCACGAGCAGTACTTC	CASMAYLGHEQYF
once	TRBJ1-2	-	TRBV23-1	TGCGCCAGCAGTCAAAAGGACGGCAGGGTGGACTATGGCTACACCTTC	CASSQKDGRVDYGYTF
few	TRBJ1-1	TRBD1	TRBV28	TGTGCCAGCAGTTATCCATATAGGACAGGGGAGACTGAAGCTTTCTTT	CASSYPYRTGETEAFF
few	TRBJ2-1	-	TRBV7-6	TGTGCCAGCAGCTATCGCTACTACAATGAGCAGTTCTTC	CASSYRYYNEQFF
few	TRBJ1-1	-	TRBV6-1	TGTGCCAGCAGTGAATGGGCAGGGCCGCCAACTGAAGCTTTCTTT	CASSEWAGPPTEAFF
-	TRBJ1-2	-	TRBV5-5	TGTGCCAGCAGCTTATCGATCCGCAGCGACTATGGCTACACCTTC	CASSLSIRSDYGYTF
-	TRBJ2-7	TRBD1	TRBV27	TGTGCCAGCAGTTGGGGTCCCGGGACAGGTGCTGGGCCTTCCTACGAGCAGTACTTC	CASSWGPGTGAGPSYEQYF
few	TRBJ2-5	-	TRBV7-7	TGTGCTAGCAGCTTAGACCCGGGGGGCCTAGAGACCCAGTACTTC	CASSLDPGGLETQYF
few	TRBJ2-1	-	TRBV9	TGTGCCAGCAGCGCACAGGTCAGCTCCTACAATGAGCAGTTCTTC	CASSAQVSSYNEQFF
once	TRBJ1-2	-	TRBV25-1	TGTGCCAGCAGTGAATTGACTTCCCCCGGTCACTATGGCTACACCTTC	CASSELTSPGHYGYTF
-	TRBJ2-3	TRBD1	TRBV6-5	TGTGCCACGCGGGACAGGGGCCCCACAGATACGCAGTATTTT	CATRDRGPTDTQYF
once	TRBJ2-7	-	TRBV13	TGTGCCAGCAGCTTAGTCGCAGGGCCATACTCCTACGAGCAGTACTTC	CASSLVAGPYSYEQYF
-	TRBJ2-7	TRBD2	TRBV5-4	TGTGCCAGCAGCCCTTCCCCCGAGACTAGCGGGACCTTC	CASSPSPETSGTF
few	TRBJ2-3	-	TRBV10-3	TGTGCCATCAGTGAGTCGTGGGGGACTAGCACAGATACGCAGTATTTT	CAISESWGTSTDTQYF
few	TRBJ2-7	TRBD2	TRBV7-8	TGTGCCAGCAGCCTAGAGCGGGGGGGTATATCCTACGAGCAGTACTTC	CASSLERGGISYEQYF
few	TRBJ1-3	-	TRBV2	TGTGCCAGCAGTCTTGAACTGTTGTACTCTGGAAACACCATATATTTT	CASSLELLYSGNTIYF
-	TRBJ1-5	-	TRBV28	TGTGCCAGCAGAGCCTCTTTGAAAAATCAGCCCCAGCATTTT	CASRASLKNQPQHF
-	TRBJ1-2	TRBD1	TRBV5-1	TGCGCCAGCAGCGCGACAGGGGGCCAAGTTGGTGGCTACACCTTC	CASSATGGQVGGYTF
few	TRBJ2-2	TRBD1	TRBV18	TGTGCCAGCTCACGGGACACCGTAGGGGGCGGCAACACCGGGGAGCTGTTTTTT	CASSRDTVGGGNTGELFF
-	TRBJ2-7	-	TRBV6-5	TGTGCCAGCAGCCCGACAACGCACTACGAGCAGTACTTC	CASSPTTHYEQYF
-	TRBJ2-7	-	TRBV5-1	TGCGCCAGCAGCTCTACCGGGCAAGCAGGGTTGGGGGAGCAGTACTTC	CASSSTGQAGLGEQYF
-	TRBJ2-7	TRBD2	TRBV6-1	TGTGCCAGCAGTGGACTGGGACTAGCGGGGTCCTACGAGCAGTACTTC	CASSGLGLAGSYEQYF
-	TRBJ1-2	-	TRBV12-5	TGTGCTAGTGGTTTGCCGGGGGGCGGTGGCTACACCTTC	CASGLPGGGGYTF
-	TRBJ1-2	-	TRBV12-2	TGTGCAAGTCGCTTGGGGACAGGGACCGGCTACACCTTC	CASRLGTGTGYTF
few	TRBJ2-3	-	TRBV6-6	TGTGCCAGCAGTTACCGAGAGACAGATACGCAGTATTTT	CASSYRETDTQYF
-	TRBJ1-2	TRBD1	TRBV6-6	TGTGCCAGCAGTACAGGGGTGAACTATGGCTACACCTTC	CASSTGVNYGYTF
few	TRBJ1-2	-	TRBV29-1	TGCAGCGTTGAACCCGCGGAAGGGAGGGACTATGGCTACACCTTC	CSVEPAEGRDYGYTF
-	TRBJ2-3	TRBD1	TRBV2	TGTGCCAGCAGCGCCGGGACAGGGAGTACGCAGTATTTT	CASSAGTGSTQYF
once	TRBJ2-6	-	TRBV28	TGTGCCAGTACTAAGAGCTCTGGGGCCAACGTCCTGACTTTC	CASTKSSGANVLTF
-	TRBJ2-1	-	TRBV18	TGTGCCAGCTCACCTCAGGGGGGTACTGAAGACAATGAGCAGTTCTTC	CASSPQGGTEDNEQFF
-	TRBJ2-1	TRBD1	TRBV6-1	TGTGCCAGCAGGCCCGGACAGGGGGCGTACAATGAGCAGTTCTTC	CASRPGQGAYNEQFF
-	TRBJ1-2	-	TRBV7-9	TGTGCCAGCAGCTTACTGCAGGGTCGAGGCTACACCTTC	CASSLLQGRGYTF
-	TRBJ1-6	-	TRBV2	TGTGCCAGCAGTGATGAGGGAGCCAGGCTAACATTCCTCCACTTT	CASSDEGARLTFLHF
few	TRBJ2-7	-	TRBV4-3	TGCGCCAGCAGCCAAGGGACCGGAGGACAGAGCTCCTACGAGCAGTACTTC	CASSQGTGGQSSYEQYF
-	TRBJ2-2	TRBD2	TRBV29-1	TGCAGCGTTGAAATATCTAGCGGGGGGTTTAGTATTGGGGAGCTGTTTTTT	CSVEISSGGFSIGELFF
few	TRBJ1-2	-	TRBV30	TGTGCCTGGAGTGAGACAGGTTTTTATGGCTACACCTTC	CAWSETGFYGYTF
-	TRBJ2-7	TRBD1	TRBV6-6	TGTGCCAGCAGTTACCCCCCGGGACAGGACGTTGGGCAGTACTTC	CASSYPPGQDVGQYF
-	TRBJ2-3	-	TRBV10-2	TGCGCCAGCAGTCAATTCGGGGGTAGGACCGTTACGCAGTATTTT	CASSQFGGRTVTQYF
once	TRBJ2-7	TRBD1	TRBV10-1	TGCGCCAGCAGTCAATCTATCCGGGACAGGGGACGAGCGGTCTCCTACGAGCAGTACTTC	CASSQSIRDRGRAVSYEQYF
-	TRBJ1-2	TRBD1	TRBV15	TGTGCCACCAGCAGTTTCGGACAGGGCTATGGCTACACCTTC	CATSSFGQGYGYTF